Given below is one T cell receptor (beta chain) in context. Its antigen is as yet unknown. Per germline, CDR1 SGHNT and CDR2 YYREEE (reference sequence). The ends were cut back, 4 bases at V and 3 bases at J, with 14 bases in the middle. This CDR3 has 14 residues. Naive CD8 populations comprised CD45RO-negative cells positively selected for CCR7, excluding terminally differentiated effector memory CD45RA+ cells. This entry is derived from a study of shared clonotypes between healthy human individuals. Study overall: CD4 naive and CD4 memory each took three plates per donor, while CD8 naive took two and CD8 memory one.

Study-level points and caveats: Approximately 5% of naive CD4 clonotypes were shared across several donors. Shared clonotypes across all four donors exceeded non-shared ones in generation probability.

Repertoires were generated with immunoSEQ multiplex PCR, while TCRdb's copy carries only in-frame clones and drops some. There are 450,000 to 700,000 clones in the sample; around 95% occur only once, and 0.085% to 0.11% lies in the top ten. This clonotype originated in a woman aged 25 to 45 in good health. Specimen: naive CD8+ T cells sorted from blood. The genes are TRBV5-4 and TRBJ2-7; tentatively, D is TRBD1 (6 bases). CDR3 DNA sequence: TGTGCCAGCAGCCTGGGGACATCAGTCTACGAGCAGTACTTC. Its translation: CASSLGTSVYEQYF.